This T cell receptor (beta chain) derives from a study of shared clonotypes between healthy human individuals. Clones were read by immunoSEQ multiplex PCR, and TCRdb kept only the in-frame ones, dropping some. The table records around 940,000 clones, approximately 80% of them present only once. Overall study results and limits: Few donors limited the genetic and exposure-history diversity represented. Larger richness was generally estimated for naive than memory subsets.

A remark on this clone: As yet, its antigen is unknown.

The length of the CDR3 is 15 residues. The germline CDR1 and CDR2 sequences are MNHNS and SASEGT. V gave up 8 bases and J gave up 3 bases; unmatched junction bases: 12. CD4+ cells were split into CD45RA+ naive and CD45RA-negative memory subsets. The sample taken for sequencing was memory CD4+ T cells sorted from blood. Subset noted: CD45RA-negative fraction. The TCR originated in a young man in good health. This chain links TRBV6-1 with TRBJ2-7, with 8 positions matching TRBD1. Written as DNA, the CDR3 is TGTGCCAGCGTGGTCCCCGGACAGGGAGGCTACGAGCAGTACTTC. Amino acids: CASVVPGQGGYEQYF.